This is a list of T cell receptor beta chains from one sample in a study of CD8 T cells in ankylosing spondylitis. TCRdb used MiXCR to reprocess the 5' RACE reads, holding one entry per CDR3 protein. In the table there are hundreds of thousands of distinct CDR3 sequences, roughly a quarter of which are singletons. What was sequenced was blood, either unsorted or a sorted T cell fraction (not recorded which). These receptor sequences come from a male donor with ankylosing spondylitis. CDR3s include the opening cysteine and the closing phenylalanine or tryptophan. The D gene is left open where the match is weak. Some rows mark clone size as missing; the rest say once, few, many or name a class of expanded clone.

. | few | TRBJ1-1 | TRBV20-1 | CSARVTQNTEAFF | TGCAGTGCTAGGGTGACACAGAACACTGAAGCTTTCTTT
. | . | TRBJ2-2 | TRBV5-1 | CASSLAGRAGGELFF | TGCGCCAGCAGCTTGGCCGGTCGGGCCGGCGGGGAGCTGTTTTTT
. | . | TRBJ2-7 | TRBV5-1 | CASSPSGDSYEQYF | TGCGCCAGCAGCCCTTCAGGGGATTCCTACGAGCAGTACTTC
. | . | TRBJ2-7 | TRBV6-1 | CASTTSGDLYEQYF | TGTGCCAGCACTACTTCAGGGGACCTATACGAGCAGTACTTC
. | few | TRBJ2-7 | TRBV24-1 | CATSDLTGEQYF | TGTGCCACCAGTGATTTGACAGGCGAGCAGTACTTC
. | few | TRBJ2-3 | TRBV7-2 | CASSPAGPDTQYF | TGTGCCAGCAGCCCGGCAGGCCCAGATACGCAGTATTTT
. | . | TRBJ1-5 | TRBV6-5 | CASSYSFTGLGNQPQHF | TGTGCCAGCAGTTACTCTTTCACCGGCCTTGGCAATCAGCCCCAGCATTTT
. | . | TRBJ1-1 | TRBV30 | CAWSVRGLGAFF | TGTGCCTGGAGTGTACGTGGGCTAGGAGCTTTCTTT
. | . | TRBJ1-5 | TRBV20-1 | CSARDRYGRFNQPQHF | TGCAGTGCTAGAGATCGTTATGGACGGTTCAATCAGCCCCAGCATTTT
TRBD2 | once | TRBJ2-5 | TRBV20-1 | CSARKLAGSGETQYF | TGCAGTGCTAGGAAGCTAGCGGGAAGTGGGGAGACCCAGTACTTC
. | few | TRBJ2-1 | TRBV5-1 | CASRSLASDNEQFF | TGCGCCAGCAGAAGTCTAGCATCAGACAATGAGCAGTTCTTC
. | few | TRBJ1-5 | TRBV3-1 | CASSQSWGENQPQHF | TGTGCCAGCAGCCAATCCTGGGGGGAAAACCAGCCCCAGCATTTT
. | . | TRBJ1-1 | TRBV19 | CASIDTLGDTEAFF | TGTGCCAGTATTGACACCCTCGGCGACACTGAAGCTTTCTTT
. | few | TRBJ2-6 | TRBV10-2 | CASSESVGVGGANVLTF | TGCGCCAGCAGTGAAAGCGTGGGGGTCGGCGGGGCCAACGTCCTGACTTTC
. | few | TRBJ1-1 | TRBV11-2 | CASSLVPDTEAFF | TGTGCCAGCAGCTTAGTCCCCGACACTGAAGCTTTCTTT
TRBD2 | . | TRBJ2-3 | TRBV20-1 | CSARSFTSGSDTQYF | TGCAGTGCTAGAAGCTTTACTAGCGGGTCAGATACGCAGTATTTT